This passage covers 3 T cell receptor beta chains from one sample sequenced in a study of regulatory T cells in long-lasting Graves disease. Time point: newly diagnosed GD, antithyroid drugs for less than 3 months. Extracted RNA from PBMCs served as the source of the TCR library. Construction of TCR beta libraries relied on iRepertoire HTBI primers and on Arm-PCR targeting CDR3 regions. TCRdb analysed the multiplex PCR reads with MiXCR anew, one entry per CDR3 protein. Of approximately 400,000 distinct CDR3 sequences in the sample, more than 13% were seen once. This same sample was also taken into another study, of T cells in Graves' hyperthyroidism and ophthalmopathy.

The input for sequencing was peripheral blood mononuclear cells (PBMCs), taken at new diagnosis, from a patient treated with antithyroid drugs. The receptors were gathered from a woman in her 30s with Graves disease.

This clonotype was seen at least ten times. This chain links TRBV29-1 with TRBJ2-3, with D tentatively TRBD1 (6 bases). The germline V and J ends were trimmed by 7 bases and 0 bases, with 11 bases remaining between them. The CDR3 runs to 13 residues. Germline CDR1 and CDR2: SQVTM and ANQGSEA. The CDR3 spells CSERDISTDTQYF. The DNA for the CDR3 is TGCAGCGAGAGGGACATTAGCACAGATACGCAGTATTTT.

This clonotype came up many times. The rearrangement uses TRBV27 and TRBJ1-5; D gene uncertain. The germline CDR1 and CDR2 sequences are MNHEY and SMNVEV (reference sequence). V was trimmed by 3 bases and J by 2 bases, leaving 5 bases between them. This CDR3 is built from 13 residues. The CDR3 region is CASSFLGNQPQHF. The CDR3 nucleotides are TGTGCCAGCAGTTTTCTAGGCAATCAGCCCCAGCATTTT.

This clonotype showed up many times. This chain joins TRBV27 and TRBJ2-3, with TRBD2 matching over 9 bases. After removal of 5 bases from V and 1 base from J, the junction contained 10 bases not matched to a gene. This CDR3 is 17 amino acids long. Germline V lookup: CDR1 MNHEY, CDR2 SMNVEV (reference sequence). Written as DNA, the CDR3 is TGTGCCAGCAGTCGAAAGAAGACTAGCGGCCGCACAGATACGCAGTATTTT. Translated: CASSRKKTSGRTDTQYF.